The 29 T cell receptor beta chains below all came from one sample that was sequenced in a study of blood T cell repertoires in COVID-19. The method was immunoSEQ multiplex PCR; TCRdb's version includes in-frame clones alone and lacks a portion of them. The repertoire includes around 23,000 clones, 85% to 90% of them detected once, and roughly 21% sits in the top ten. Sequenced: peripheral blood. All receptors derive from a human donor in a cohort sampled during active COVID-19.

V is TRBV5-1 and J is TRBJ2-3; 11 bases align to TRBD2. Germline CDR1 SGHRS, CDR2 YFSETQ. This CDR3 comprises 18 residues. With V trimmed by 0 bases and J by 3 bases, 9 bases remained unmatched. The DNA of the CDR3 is TGCGCCAGCAGCTTGGCCAGTAGCGGGAGGGCCGGGACAGATACGCAGTATTTT. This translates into CASSLASSGRAGTDTQYF.

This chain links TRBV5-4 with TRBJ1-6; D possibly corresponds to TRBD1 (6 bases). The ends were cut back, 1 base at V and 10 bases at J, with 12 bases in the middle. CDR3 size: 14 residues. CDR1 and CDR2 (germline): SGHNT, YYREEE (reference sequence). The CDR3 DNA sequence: TGTGCCAGCAGCTTGAACAGGGTGGAATCACCCCTCCACTTT. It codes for CASSLNRVESPLHF.

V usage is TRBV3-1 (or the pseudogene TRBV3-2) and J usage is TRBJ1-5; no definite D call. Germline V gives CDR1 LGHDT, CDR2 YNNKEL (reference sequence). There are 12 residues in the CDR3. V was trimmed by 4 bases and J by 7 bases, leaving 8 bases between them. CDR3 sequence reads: CASSPRGQPQHF. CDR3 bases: TGTGCCAGCAGCCCGCGGGGACAGCCCCAGCATTTT.

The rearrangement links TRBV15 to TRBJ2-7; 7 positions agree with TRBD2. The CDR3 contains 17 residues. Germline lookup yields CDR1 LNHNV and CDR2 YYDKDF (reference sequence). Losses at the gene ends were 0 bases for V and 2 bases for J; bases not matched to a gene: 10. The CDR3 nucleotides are TGTGCCACCAGCAGAGATTGGCCGGGACTACTAACCTACGAGCAGTACTTC. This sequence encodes CATSRDWPGLLTYEQYF.

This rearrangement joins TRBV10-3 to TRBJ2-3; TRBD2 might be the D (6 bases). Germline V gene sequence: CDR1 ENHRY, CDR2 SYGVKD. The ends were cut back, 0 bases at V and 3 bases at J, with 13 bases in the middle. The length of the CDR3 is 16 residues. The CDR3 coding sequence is TGTGCCATCAGTGAGTCGACTAGGACCGAAACAGATACGCAGTATTTT. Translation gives CAISESTRTETDTQYF.

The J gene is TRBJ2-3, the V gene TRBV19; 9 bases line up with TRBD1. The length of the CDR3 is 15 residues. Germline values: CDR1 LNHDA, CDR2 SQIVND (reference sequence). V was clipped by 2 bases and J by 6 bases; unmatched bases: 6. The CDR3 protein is CASSINRDRVDTQYF. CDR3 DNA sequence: TGTGCCAGTAGTATAAACCGGGACAGGGTTGATACGCAGTATTTT.

CDR3 residues: CASSPVDGTSTGELFF. The CDR3 nucleotides are TGTGCCAGTAGTCCCGTGGACGGGACATCGACCGGGGAGCTGTTTTTT. The J gene is TRBJ2-2, the V gene TRBV19; TRBD1 is a possible D gene (6 bases). Trimming took off 5 bases at V and 5 bases at J, with 18 bases between the two ends. The CDR3 totals 16 residues. Germline values: CDR1 LNHDA, CDR2 SQIVND (reference sequence).

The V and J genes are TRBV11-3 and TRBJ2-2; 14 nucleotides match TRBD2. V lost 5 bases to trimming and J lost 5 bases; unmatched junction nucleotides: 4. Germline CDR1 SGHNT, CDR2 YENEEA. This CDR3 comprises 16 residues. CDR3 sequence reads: CASSPGLAGDTGELFF. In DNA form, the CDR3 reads TGTGCCAGCAGCCCGGGACTAGCGGGAGATACCGGGGAGCTGTTTTTT.

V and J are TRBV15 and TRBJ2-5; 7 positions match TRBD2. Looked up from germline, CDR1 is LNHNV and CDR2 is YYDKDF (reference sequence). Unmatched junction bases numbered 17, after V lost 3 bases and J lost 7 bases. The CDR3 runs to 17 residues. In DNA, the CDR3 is TGTGCCACCAGCAGGGGCGGGAGCGAACCTCGCGGGAGGACCCAGTACTTC. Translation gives CATSRGGSEPRGRTQYF.

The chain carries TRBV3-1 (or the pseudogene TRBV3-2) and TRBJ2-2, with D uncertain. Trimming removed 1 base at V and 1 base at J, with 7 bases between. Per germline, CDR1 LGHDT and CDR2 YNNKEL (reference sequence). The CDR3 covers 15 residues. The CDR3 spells CASSQVLQNTGELFF. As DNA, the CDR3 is TGTGCCAGCAGCCAAGTACTCCAGAACACCGGGGAGCTGTTTTTT.

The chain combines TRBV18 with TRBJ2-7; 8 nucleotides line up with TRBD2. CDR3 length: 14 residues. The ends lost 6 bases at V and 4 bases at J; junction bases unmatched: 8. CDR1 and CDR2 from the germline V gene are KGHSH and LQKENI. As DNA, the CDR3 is TGTGCCAGCTCCCCTCGGACGGGGGGGTACGAGCAGTACTTC. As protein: CASSPRTGGYEQYF.

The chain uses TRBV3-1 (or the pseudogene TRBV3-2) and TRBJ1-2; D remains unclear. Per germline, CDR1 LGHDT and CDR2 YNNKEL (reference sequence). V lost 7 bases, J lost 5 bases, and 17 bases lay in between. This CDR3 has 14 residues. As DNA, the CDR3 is TGTGCCAGCACCCTGGGGAGTGAAGGATATGGCTACACCTTC. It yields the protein CASTLGSEGYGYTF.

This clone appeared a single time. The CDR3 sequence is CASSFKVGQTEAFF. As DNA, the CDR3 is TGTGCCAGCAGCTTCAAAGTCGGACAGACTGAAGCTTTCTTT. V is TRBV7-2 and J is TRBJ1-1; D may be TRBD1 (6 bases). From germline, CDR1 is SGHTA and CDR2 FQGNSA. Trimming took 3 bases from V and 5 from J, leaving 13 bases between them. CDR3 length equals 14 residues.

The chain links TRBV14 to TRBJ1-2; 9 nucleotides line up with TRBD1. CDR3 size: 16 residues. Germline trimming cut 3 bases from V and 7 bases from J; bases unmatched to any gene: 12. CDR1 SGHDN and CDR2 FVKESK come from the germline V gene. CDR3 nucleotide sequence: TGTGCCAGCAGCCAGTCCGGGACAGGGTTCTCTCCTGGCTACACCTTC. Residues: CASSQSGTGFSPGYTF.

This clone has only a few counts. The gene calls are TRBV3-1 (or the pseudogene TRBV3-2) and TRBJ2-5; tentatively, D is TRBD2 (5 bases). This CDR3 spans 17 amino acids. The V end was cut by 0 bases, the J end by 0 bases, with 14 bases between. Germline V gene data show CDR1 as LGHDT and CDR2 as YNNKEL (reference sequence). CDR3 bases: TGTGCCAGCAGCCAAGATAATCGACTAACCTACCAAGAGACCCAGTACTTC. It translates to CASSQDNRLTYQETQYF.

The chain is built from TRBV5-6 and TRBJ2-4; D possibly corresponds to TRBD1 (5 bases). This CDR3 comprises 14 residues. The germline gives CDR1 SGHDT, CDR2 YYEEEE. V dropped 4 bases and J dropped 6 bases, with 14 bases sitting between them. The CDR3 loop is CASSLDSGSNIQYF. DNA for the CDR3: TGTGCCAGCAGCCTTGACAGTGGGTCAAACATTCAGTACTTC. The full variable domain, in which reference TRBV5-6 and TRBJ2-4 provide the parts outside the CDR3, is DAGVTQSPTHLIKTRGQQVTLRCSPKSGHDTVSWYQQALGQGPQFIFQYYEEEERQRGNFPDRFSGHQFPNYSSELNVNALLLGDSALYLCASSLDSGSNIQYFGAGTRLSVL.

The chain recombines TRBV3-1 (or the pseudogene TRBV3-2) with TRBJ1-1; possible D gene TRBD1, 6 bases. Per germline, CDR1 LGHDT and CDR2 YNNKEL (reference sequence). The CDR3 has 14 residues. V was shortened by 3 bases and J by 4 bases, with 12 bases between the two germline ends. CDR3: CASSQFTGITEAFF. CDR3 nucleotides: TGTGCCAGCAGCCAGTTCACAGGGATCACTGAAGCTTTCTTT.

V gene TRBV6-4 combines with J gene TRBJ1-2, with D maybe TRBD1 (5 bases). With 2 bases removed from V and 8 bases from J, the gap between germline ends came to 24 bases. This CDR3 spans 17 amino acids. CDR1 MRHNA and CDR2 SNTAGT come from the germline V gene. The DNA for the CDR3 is TGTGCCAGCAGTGACCCCGGGGGAGTCAAGACGGAGGCGGGCTACACCTTC. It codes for CASSDPGGVKTEAGYTF.

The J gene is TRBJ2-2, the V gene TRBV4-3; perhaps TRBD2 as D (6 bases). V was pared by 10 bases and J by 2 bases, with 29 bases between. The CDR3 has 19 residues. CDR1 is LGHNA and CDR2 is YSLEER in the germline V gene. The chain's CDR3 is CAIPFGSYFQTFNTGELFF. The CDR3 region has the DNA TGCGCCATACCATTCGGGAGCTACTTCCAGACCTTTAACACCGGGGAGCTGTTTTTT.

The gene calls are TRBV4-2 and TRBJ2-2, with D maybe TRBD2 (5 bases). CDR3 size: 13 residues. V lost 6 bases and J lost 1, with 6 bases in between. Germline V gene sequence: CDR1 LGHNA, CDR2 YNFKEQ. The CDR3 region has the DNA TGTGCCAGCAGACTAGGGAACACCGGGGAGCTGTTTTTT. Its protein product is CASRLGNTGELFF.

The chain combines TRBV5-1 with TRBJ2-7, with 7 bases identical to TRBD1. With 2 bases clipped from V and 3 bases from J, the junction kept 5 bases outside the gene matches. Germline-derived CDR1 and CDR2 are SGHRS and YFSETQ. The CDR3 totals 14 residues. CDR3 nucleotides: TGCGCCAGCAGCTTCGGGGACAGAGACTACGAGCAGTACTTC. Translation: CASSFGDRDYEQYF.

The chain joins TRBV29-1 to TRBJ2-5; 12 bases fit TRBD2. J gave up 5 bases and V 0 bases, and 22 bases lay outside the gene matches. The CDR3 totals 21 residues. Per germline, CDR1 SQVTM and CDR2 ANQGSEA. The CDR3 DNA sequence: TGCAGCGTTGAAGATCTTCCGACTAGCGGGAGTAGAGGGGGTTTGGTTGAGACCCAGTACTTC. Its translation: CSVEDLPTSGSRGGLVETQYF. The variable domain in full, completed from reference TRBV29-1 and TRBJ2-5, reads SAVISQKPSRDICQRGTSLTIQCQVDSQVTMMFWYRQQPGQSLTLIATANQGSEATYESGFVIDKFPISRPNLTFSTLTVSNMSPEDSSIYLCSVEDLPTSGSRGGLVETQYFGPGTRLLVL.

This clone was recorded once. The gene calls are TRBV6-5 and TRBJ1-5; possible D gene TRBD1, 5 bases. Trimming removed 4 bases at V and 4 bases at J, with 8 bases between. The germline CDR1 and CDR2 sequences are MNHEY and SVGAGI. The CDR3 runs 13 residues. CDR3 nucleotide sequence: TGTGCCAGCAGTTCGACAGAGAATCAGCCCCAGCATTTT. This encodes CASSSTENQPQHF.

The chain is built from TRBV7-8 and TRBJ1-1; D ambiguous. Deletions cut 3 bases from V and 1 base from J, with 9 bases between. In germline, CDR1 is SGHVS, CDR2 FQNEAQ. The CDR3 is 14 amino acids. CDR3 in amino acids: CASSLTPANTEAFF. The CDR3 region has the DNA TGTGCCAGCAGCTTGACTCCAGCGAACACTGAAGCTTTCTTT.

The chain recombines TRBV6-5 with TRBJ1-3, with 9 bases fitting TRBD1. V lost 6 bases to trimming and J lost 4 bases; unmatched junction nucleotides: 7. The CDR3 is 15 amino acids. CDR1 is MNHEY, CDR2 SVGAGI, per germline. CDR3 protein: CASRRDRARGNTIYF. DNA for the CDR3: TGTGCCAGCAGAAGGGACAGGGCGAGAGGAAACACCATATATTTT.

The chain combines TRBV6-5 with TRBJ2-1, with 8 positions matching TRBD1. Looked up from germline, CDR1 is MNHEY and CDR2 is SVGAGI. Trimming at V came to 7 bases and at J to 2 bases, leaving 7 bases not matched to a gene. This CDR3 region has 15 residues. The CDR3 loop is CASTSDRAPYNEQFF. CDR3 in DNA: TGTGCCAGCACCTCGGACAGGGCGCCCTACAATGAGCAGTTCTTC.

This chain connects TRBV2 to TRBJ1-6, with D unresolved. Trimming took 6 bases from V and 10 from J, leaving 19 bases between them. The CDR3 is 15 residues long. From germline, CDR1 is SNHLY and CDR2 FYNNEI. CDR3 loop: CASSSDYMGGSPLHF. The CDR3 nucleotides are TGTGCCAGCAGCTCCGATTATATGGGAGGGTCACCCCTCCACTTT. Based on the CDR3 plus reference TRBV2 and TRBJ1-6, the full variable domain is EPEVTQTPSHQVTQMGQEVILRCVPISNHLYFYWYRQILGQKVEFLVSFYNNEISEKSEIFDDQFSVERPDGSNFTLKIRSTKLEDSAMYFCASSSDYMGGSPLHFGNGTRLTVT.

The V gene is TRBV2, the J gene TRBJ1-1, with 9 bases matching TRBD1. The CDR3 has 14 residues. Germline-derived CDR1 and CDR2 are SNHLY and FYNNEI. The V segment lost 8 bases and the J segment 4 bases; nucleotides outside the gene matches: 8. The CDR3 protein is CASSGQGSGTEAFF. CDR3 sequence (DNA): TGTGCCAGCTCGGGACAGGGTTCGGGCACTGAAGCTTTCTTT.

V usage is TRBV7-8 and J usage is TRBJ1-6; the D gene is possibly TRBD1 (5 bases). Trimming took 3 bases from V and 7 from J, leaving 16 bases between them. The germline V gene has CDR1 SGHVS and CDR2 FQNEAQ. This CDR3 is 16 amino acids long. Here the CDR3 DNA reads TGTGCCAGCAGCTTGCTGACAGTCGGTGGGAATTCACCCCTCCACTTT. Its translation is CASSLLTVGGNSPLHF.